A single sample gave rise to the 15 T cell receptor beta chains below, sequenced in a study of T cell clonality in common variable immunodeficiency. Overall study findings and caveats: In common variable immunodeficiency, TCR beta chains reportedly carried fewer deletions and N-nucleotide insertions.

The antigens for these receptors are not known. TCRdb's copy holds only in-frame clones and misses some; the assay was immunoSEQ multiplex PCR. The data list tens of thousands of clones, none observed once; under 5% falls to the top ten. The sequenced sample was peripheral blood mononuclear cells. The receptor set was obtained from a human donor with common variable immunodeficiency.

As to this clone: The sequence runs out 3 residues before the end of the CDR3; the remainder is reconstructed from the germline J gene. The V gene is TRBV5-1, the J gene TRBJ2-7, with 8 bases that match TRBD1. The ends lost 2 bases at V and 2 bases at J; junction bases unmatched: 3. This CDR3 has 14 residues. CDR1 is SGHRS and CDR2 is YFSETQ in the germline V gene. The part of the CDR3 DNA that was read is TGCGCCAGCAGCTTCGGACAGGGCCCCTACGAG. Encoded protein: CASSFGQGPYE. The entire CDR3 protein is CASSFGQGPYEQYF.

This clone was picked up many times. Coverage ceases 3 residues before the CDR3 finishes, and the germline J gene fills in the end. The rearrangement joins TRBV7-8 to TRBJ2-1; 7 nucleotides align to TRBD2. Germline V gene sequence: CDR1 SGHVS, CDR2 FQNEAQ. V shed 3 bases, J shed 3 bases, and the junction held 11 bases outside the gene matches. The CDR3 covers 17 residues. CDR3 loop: CASSLAARTGGYNEQFF. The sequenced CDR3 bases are TGTGCCAGCAGCTTGGCCGCACGGACGGGGGGCTACAATGAG.

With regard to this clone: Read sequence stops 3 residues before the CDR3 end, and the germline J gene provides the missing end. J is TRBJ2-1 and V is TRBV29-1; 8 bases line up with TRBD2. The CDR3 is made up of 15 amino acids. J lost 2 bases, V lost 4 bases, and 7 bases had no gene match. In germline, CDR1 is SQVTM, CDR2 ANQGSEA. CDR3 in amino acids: CSVATSGGPYNEQFF. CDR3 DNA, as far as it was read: TGCAGCGTTGCCACTAGCGGAGGGCCCTACAATGAG.

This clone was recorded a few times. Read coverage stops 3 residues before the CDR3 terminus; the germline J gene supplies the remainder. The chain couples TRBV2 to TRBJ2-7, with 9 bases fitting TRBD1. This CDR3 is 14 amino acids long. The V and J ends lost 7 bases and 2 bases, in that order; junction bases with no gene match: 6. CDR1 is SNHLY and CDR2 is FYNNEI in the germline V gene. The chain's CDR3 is CASTGQGFAYEQYF. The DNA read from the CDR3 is TGTGCCAGCACCGGACAGGGGTTCGCCTACGAG.

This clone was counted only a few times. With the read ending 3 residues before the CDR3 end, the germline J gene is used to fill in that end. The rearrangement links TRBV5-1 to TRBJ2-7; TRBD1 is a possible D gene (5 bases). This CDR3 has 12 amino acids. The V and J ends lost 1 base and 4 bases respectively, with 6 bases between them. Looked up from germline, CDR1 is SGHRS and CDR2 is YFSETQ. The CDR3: CASSLSGYEQYF. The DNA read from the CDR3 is TGCGCCAGCAGCTTGTCAGGGTACGAG.

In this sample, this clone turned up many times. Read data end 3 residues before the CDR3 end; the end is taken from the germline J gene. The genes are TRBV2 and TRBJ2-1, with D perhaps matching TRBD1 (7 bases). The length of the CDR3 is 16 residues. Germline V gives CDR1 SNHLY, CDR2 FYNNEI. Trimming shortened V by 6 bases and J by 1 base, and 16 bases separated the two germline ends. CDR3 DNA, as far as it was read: TGTGCCAGCAGGGAGACCAGGGGGGCATCCTACAATGAG. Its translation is CASRETRGASYNE. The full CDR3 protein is CASRETRGASYNEQFF.

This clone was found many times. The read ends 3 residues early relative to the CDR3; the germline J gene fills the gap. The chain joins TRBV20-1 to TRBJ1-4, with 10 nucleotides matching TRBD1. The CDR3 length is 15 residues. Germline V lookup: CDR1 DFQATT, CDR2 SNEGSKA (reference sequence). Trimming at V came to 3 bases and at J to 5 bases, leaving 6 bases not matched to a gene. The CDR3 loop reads CSARTGGTGNEKLFF. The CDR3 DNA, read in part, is TGCAGTGCTAGGACAGGGGGCACGGGGAATGAAAAA.

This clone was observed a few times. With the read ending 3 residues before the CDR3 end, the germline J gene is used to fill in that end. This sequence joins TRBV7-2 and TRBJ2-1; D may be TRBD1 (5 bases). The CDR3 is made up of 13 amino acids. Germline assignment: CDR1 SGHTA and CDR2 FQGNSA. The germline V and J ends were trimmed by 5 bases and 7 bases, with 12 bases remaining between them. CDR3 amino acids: CASSRWGSNEQFF. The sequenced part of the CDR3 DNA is TGTGCCAGCAGCCGCTGGGGCTCAAATGAG.

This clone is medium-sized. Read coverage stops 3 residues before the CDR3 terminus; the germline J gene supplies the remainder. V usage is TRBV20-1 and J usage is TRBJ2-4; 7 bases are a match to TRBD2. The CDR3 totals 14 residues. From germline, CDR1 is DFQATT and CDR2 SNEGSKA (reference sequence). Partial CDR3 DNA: TGCAGTGCTAGAGTGTCTAGCGGAGTTGGGATT. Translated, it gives CSARVSSGVGI. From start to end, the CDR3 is CSARVSSGVGIQYF.

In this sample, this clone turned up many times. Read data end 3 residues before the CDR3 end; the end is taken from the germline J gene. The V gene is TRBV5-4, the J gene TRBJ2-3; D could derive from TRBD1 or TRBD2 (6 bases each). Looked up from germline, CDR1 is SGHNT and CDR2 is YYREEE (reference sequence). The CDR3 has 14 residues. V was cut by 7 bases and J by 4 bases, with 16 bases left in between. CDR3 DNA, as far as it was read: TGTGCCAGCGGGCGGGCAGGGGAGGCAGATACG. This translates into CASGRAGEADT. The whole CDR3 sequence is CASGRAGEADTQYF.

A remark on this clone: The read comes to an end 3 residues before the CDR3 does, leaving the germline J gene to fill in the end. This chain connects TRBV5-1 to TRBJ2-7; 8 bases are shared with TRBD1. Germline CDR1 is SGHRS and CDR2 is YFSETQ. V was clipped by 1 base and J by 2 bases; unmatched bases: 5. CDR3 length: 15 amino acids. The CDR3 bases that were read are TGCGCCAGCAGCTTGATTTGGACAGGGACCTACGAG. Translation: CASSLIWTGTYE. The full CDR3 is CASSLIWTGTYEQYF.

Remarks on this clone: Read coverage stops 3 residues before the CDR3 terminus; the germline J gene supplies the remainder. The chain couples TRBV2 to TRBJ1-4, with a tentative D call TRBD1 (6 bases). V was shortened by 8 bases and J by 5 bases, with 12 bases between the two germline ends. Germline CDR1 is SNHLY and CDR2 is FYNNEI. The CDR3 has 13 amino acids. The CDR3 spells CASQQGENEKLFF. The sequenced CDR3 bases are TGTGCCAGCCAACAGGGAGAGAATGAAAAA.

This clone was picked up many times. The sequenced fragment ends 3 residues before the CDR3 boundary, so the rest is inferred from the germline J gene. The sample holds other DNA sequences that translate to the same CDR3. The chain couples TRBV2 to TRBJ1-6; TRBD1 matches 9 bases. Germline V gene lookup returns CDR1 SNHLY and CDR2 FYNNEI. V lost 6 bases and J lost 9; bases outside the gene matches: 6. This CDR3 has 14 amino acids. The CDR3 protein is CASRGQGIVSPLHF. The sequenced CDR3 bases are TGTGCCAGCAGGGGACAGGGTATCGTTTCACCC.

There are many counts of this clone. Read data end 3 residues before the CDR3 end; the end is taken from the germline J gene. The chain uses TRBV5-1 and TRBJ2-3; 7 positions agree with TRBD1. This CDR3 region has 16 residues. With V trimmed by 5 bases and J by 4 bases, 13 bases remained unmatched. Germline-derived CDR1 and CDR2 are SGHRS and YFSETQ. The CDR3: CASRLGPAQGADTQYF. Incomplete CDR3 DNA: TGCGCCAGCAGGCTCGGACCGGCCCAGGGGGCAGATACG.

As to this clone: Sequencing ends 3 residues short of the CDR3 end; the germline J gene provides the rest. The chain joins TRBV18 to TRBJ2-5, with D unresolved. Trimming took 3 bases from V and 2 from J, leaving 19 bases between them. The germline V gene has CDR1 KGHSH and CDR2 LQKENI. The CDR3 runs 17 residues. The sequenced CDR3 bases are TGTGCCAGCTCACCGGGCCTCCATAAGGCGCTTCAAGAGACC. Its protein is CASSPGLHKALQET. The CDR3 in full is CASSPGLHKALQETQYF.